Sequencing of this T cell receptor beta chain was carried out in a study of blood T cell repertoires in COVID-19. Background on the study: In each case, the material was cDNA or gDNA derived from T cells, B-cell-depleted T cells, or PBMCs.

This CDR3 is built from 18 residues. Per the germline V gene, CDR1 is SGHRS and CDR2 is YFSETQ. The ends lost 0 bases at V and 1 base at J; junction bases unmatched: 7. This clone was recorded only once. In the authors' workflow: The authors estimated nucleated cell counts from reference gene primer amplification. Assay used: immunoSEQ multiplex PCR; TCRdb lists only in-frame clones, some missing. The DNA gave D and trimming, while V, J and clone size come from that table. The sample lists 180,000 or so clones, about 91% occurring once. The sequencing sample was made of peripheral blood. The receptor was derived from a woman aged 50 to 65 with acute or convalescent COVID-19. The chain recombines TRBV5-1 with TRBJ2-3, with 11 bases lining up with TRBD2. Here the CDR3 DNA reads TGCGCCAGCAGCTTGGAATTAGCGGGAGGGCCCCGCACAGATACGCAGTATTTT. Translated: CASSLELAGGPRTDTQYF.